Presented here are 29 T cell receptor beta chains from one specimen sequenced in a study of low-dose radiotherapy and immunotherapy resistance in tumors (dated by TCRdb to between 2021 and 2024). Instrument used: Illumina HiSeq 2500. To make first-strand cDNA, Superscript III was used along with a set of TRAV- and TRBV-specific primers so that both the TCRalpha and TCRbeta chains were covered. TCRs were amplified for about 18 PCR cycles with Phusion, using a constant-region primer paired with the adapter attached to the V primers. In-frame beta chains were kept once TCRdb had trimmed the public reads at Q25 with fastp and called clones with MiXCR. When rows share a CDR3 protein, they turn into one entry using the most common DNA and genes. For this sample there are roughly 60,000 distinct CDR3 sequences; approximately 25% appear just once. In total, the top ten clones hold under 6.5% of the sample.

Per the publication, the time point label means: before trial treatment. The material sequenced was PBMCs, taken before treatment. These receptors were collected from a male donor with prostate cancer.

This clonotype was observed at least ten times. This chain connects TRBV4-1 to TRBJ2-3; D might be TRBD2 (6 bases). The V end was cut by 3 bases, the J end by 4 bases, with 14 bases between. Per the germline V gene, CDR1 is MGHRA and CDR2 is YSYEKL. The CDR3 extends over 15 amino acids. For the CDR3, the DNA is TGCGCCAGCAGCCAGACTAGTATTAGCGCAGATACGCAGTATTTT. Translation gives CASSQTSISADTQYF.

To note about this clonotype: It differs at one base from a far larger clone, so likely a read error. V gene TRBV20-1 combines with J gene TRBJ2-7; the match to TRBD2 covers 8 bases. The CDR3 runs 14 residues. In germline, CDR1 is DFQATT, CDR2 SNEGSKA (reference sequence). V lost 5 bases, J lost 7 bases, and 13 bases stayed unmatched. This CDR3 is CSAHGGGRHNEQYF. The DNA of the CDR3 is TGCAGTGCTCATGGCGGGGGGCGCCACAATGAGCAGTACTTC.

This clonotype showed up many times. The chain combines TRBV28 with TRBJ2-7; D is possibly TRBD2 (5 bases). The germline gives CDR1 MDHEN, CDR2 SYDVKM. The CDR3 runs 12 residues. Trimming removed 6 bases from V and 6 bases from J, with 12 bases in between. CDR3 residues: CASSPRVIEQYF. The CDR3 DNA is TGTGCCAGCAGCCCGAGGGTAATCGAGCAGTACTTC.

On this clonotype itself: This clone may be a read error of a much larger clone one base away. The J gene is TRBJ1-1, the V gene TRBV7-9; the D is unclear. Germline CDR1 reads SEHNR; CDR2 reads FQNEAQ (reference sequence). This CDR3 region has 15 residues. V was shortened by 1 base and J by 3 bases, with 12 bases between the two germline ends. The CDR3 reads CASSLGVTLDTEAFF. CDR3 coding DNA: TGTGCCAGCAGCTTAGGGGTTACACTGGACACTGAAGCTTTCTTT.

This clonotype was seen many times. The J gene is TRBJ2-7, the V gene TRBV28; 9 bases are a match to TRBD1. Germline V gives CDR1 MDHEN, CDR2 SYDVKM. V shed 6 bases and J 0 bases; nucleotides not matched to a gene: 9. The CDR3 is 16 residues long. The CDR3 DNA reads TGTGCCAGCAGCGAGAGAGGGACAGGGAGCTCCTACGAGCAGTACTTC. Protein: CASSERGTGSSYEQYF.

This clonotype was found many times. The V and J genes are TRBV5-1 and TRBJ2-7; 13 bases are shared with TRBD2. The trim removed 3 bases at V and 0 bases at J, leaving 12 bases unmatched. The CDR3 is 19 residues long. CDR1 and CDR2 from the germline V gene are SGHRS and YFSETQ. The CDR3 nucleotides read TGCGCCAGCAGCTCGTCGACAGAGAGGACTAGCGGGAGCTCCTACGAGCAGTACTTC. Translated: CASSSSTERTSGSSYEQYF.

In its sample, this clonotype was seen a few times. This CDR3 is missing its conserved last phenylalanine or tryptophan, likely due to a read error. The DNA is left out, because the CDR3 cannot be placed on it with certainty; the CDR3 is given as TCRdb lists it. The rearrangement joins TRBV29-1 to TRBJ1-1. The CDR3 has 11 amino acids, counting both end residues. CDR1 SQVTM and CDR2 ANQGSEA come from the germline V gene. CDR3 sequence: CSDKNNRPDPV.

This clonotype has ten or more counts. This chain joins TRBV19 and TRBJ2-5, with 8 positions matching TRBD2. V gave up 7 bases and J gave up 4 bases; unmatched junction bases: 5. The CDR3 is 13 residues long. The germline V gene has CDR1 LNHDA and CDR2 SQIVND (reference sequence). This CDR3 reads CASTPAGAETQYF. The CDR3 nucleotides read TGTGCCAGTACCCCAGCGGGAGCAGAGACCCAGTACTTC.

The rearrangement joins TRBV5-1 to TRBJ2-2; D gene uncertain. The CDR3 runs 14 residues. The V end was cut by 4 bases, the J end by 3 bases, with 10 bases between. Germline V lookup: CDR1 SGHRS, CDR2 YFSETQ. CDR3 loop: CASSILGDTGELFF. In nucleotides, the CDR3 is TGCGCCAGCAGCATCCTCGGAGACACCGGGGAGCTGTTTTTT.

This clonotype was detected ten times or more. The chain couples TRBV7-9 to TRBJ2-2, with D unresolved. The germline V gene has CDR1 SEHNR and CDR2 FQNEAQ (reference sequence). CDR3 size: 15 residues. Trimming stripped 10 bases from V and 2 bases from J, with 17 bases between. CDR3 in DNA: TGTGCCAACTTCGGCGCAGGCGATAACACCGGGGAGCTGTTTTTT. Translated, it gives CANFGAGDNTGELFF.

In its sample, this clonotype was seen many times. The rearrangement uses TRBV27 and TRBJ2-7; tentative D call: TRBD1 (6 bases). Trimming left V 5 bases short and J 0 bases short, with 17 bases between. The CDR3 runs to 16 residues. Looked up from germline, CDR1 is MNHEY and CDR2 is SMNVEV (reference sequence). The CDR3 region is CASSPQGKGGSYEQYF. CDR3 nucleotide sequence: TGTGCCAGCAGTCCCCAGGGCAAAGGGGGCTCCTACGAGCAGTACTTC.

The rearrangement links TRBV6-2 or TRBV6-3 to TRBJ2-5; D remains unclear. Germline values: CDR1 MNHEY, CDR2 SVGEGT. This CDR3 contains 14 residues. Trimming took off 5 bases at V and 5 bases at J, with 15 bases between the two ends. The CDR3 nucleotides read TGTGCCAGCAGTGAACGCCTCCTCGGGGAGACCCAGTACTTC. This sequence encodes CASSERLLGETQYF.

This clonotype was seen many times. Written as DNA, the CDR3 is TGTGCCAGCAGTCATAGCGGTAGGTCAGATACGCAGTATTTT. Encoded protein: CASSHSGRSDTQYF. The V and J genes are TRBV12-3 or TRBV12-4 and TRBJ2-3, with D perhaps matching TRBD2 (6 bases). The V end was cut by 5 bases, the J end by 4 bases, with 13 bases between. The CDR3 is 14 residues long.

To note about this clonotype: A far larger clone is one base from this, pointing to a likely read error. The V call is TRBV29-1, the J call TRBJ2-1; D not certain. The ends were cut back, 2 bases at V and 10 bases at J, with 12 bases in the middle. CDR1 SQVTM and CDR2 ANQGSEA come from the germline V gene. The CDR3 length is 12 residues. The CDR3 DNA follows: TGCAGCGTTGAAATGCCCTCCTACGAGCAGTTCTTC. Translating it yields CSVEMPSYEQFF.

Many counts were recorded for this clonotype. The V call is TRBV7-6, the J call TRBJ2-3, with 7 bases matching TRBD2. The CDR3 runs 14 residues. Germline-derived CDR1 and CDR2 are SGHVS and FNYEAQ. With V trimmed by 5 bases and J by 5 bases, 7 bases remained unmatched. The CDR3 spells CASSPGGGGDTQYF. For the CDR3, the DNA is TGTGCCAGCAGCCCGGGTGGGGGGGGAGATACGCAGTATTTT.

A remark on this clonotype: Sequence at one end of the junction differs from germline and may be a read error. The V call is TRBV27, the J call TRBJ1-2; TRBD1 aligns across 10 bases. CDR3 length: 13 amino acids. Germline values: CDR1 MNHEY, CDR2 SMNVEV (reference sequence). For the CDR3, the DNA is TGTACCAGCTCCGGGACAGGGGACTATGGCTACACCTTC. This sequence encodes CTSSGTGDYGYTF.

In its sample, this clonotype was seen many times. The chain uses TRBV12-3 or TRBV12-4 and TRBJ1-1; D not certain. The germline V and J ends were trimmed by 6 bases and 1 base, with 12 bases remaining between them. The CDR3 runs 14 residues. The CDR3 sequence is CASRRSLGNTEAFF. In DNA, the CDR3 is TGTGCCAGCAGGCGAAGCCTTGGGAACACTGAAGCTTTCTTT.

This clonotype was seen many times. The chain couples TRBV6-5 to TRBJ1-4, with no clear D. V gave up 4 bases and J gave up 5 bases, with 14 bases separating them. Germline lookup yields CDR1 MNHEY and CDR2 SVGAGI. The CDR3 runs to 15 residues. The CDR3 DNA is TGTGCCAGCAGTTCCAGACTCTTGGGGAATGAAAAACTGTTTTTT. As protein: CASSSRLLGNEKLFF.

This clonotype was recorded at least ten times. V usage is TRBV19 and J usage is TRBJ2-1; TRBD2 matches at 10 bases. The CDR3 totals 14 residues. Germline-derived CDR1 and CDR2 are LNHDA and SQIVND (reference sequence). V lost 5 bases and J lost 7; bases outside the gene matches: 5. CDR3: CASSSSGRSNEQFF. CDR3 nucleotide sequence: TGTGCCAGTAGTTCTAGCGGGAGATCAAATGAGCAGTTCTTC.

The rearrangement uses TRBV6-1 and TRBJ1-4, with a tentative D call TRBD1 (6 bases). This CDR3 has 16 residues. The V and J ends lost 8 bases and 6 bases respectively, with 22 bases between them. Looked up from germline, CDR1 is MNHNS and CDR2 is SASEGT. CDR3 DNA sequence: TGTGCCAGCTCCGTTGTGCGGGGGCGCCGGGATGAAAAACTGTTTTTT. It yields the protein CASSVVRGRRDEKLFF.

This clonotype has a handful of counts. The V and J genes are TRBV30 and TRBJ1-5; D unresolved. CDR1 GTSNPN and CDR2 SVGIG come from the germline V gene (reference sequence). The CDR3 sequence is 12 residues long. Trimming left V 4 bases short and J 6 bases short, with 10 bases between. The CDR3 reads CAWNTGGQPQHF. The CDR3 coding sequence is TGTGCCTGGAACACTGGAGGTCAGCCCCAGCATTTT.

The chain joins TRBV9 to TRBJ2-7; perhaps TRBD2 as D (6 bases). Germline values: CDR1 SGDLS, CDR2 YYNGEE. CDR3 length: 15 residues. V was shortened by 4 bases and J by 2 bases, with 16 bases between the two germline ends. Here the CDR3 DNA reads TGTGCCAGCAGCCCACGGGACTCGGGCGCCTACGAGCAGTACTTC. As protein: CASSPRDSGAYEQYF. Full variable domain (rest looked up from reference TRBV9 and TRBJ2-7): DSGVTQTPKHLITATGQRVTLRCSPRSGDLSVYWYQQSLDQGLQFLIQYYNGEERAKGNILERFSAQQFPDLHSELNLSSLELGDSALYFCASSPRDSGAYEQYFGPGTRLTVT.

This clonotype was counted at least ten times. CDR3 residues: CASIQGPANTGELFF. The CDR3 nucleotides are TGTGCCAGCATACAGGGACCAGCGAACACCGGGGAGCTGTTTTTT. J is TRBJ2-2 and V is TRBV5-4; tentatively, D is TRBD1 (6 bases). Deletions cut 6 bases from V and 0 bases from J, with 12 bases between. The CDR3 is made up of 15 amino acids. Germline CDR1 is SGHNT and CDR2 is YYREEE (reference sequence). The variable domain in full, with the rest retrieved from reference TRBV5-4 and TRBJ2-2, is ETGVTQSPTHLIKTRGQQVTLRCSSQSGHNTVSWYQQALGQGPQFIFQYYREEENGRGNFPPRFSGLQFPNYSSELNVNALELDDSALYLCASIQGPANTGELFFGEGSRLTVL.

This clonotype was recorded many times. V and J are TRBV5-5 and TRBJ2-1, with 8 positions matching TRBD2. The CDR3 extends over 13 amino acids. The germline V gene has CDR1 SGHKS and CDR2 YYEKEE (reference sequence). With V trimmed by 2 bases and J by 14 bases, 9 bases remained unmatched. CDR3 coding DNA: TGTGCCAGCAGCTTCGGACTAGCCTGGGAGGAGTTCTTC. Amino acid sequence: CASSFGLAWEEFF.

This clonotype has at least ten counts. The V call is TRBV5-1, the J call TRBJ1-4, with D possibly TRBD1 on 6 matching bases. Between the trimmed V and J ends, which lost 0 bases and 11 bases, there was a span of 14 bases. Germline CDR1 SGHRS, CDR2 YFSETQ. The CDR3 runs 14 residues. The CDR3: CASSLEPGTGKLFF. In nucleotides, the CDR3 is TGCGCCAGCAGCTTGGAGCCGGGTACAGGGAAACTGTTTTTT.

This clonotype has at least ten counts. CDR3 coding DNA: TGTGCCAGCAGCCTATCACATTTAGCGGTCCCTAGCACAGATACGCAGTATTTT. Translated: CASSLSHLAVPSTDTQYF. The chain links TRBV11-2 to TRBJ2-3, with D possibly TRBD2 on 6 matching bases. The CDR3 covers 18 residues. V lost 5 bases, J lost 0 bases, and 21 bases lay in between. The V gene's germline CDR1 is SGHAT and CDR2 FQNNGV.

This clonotype was found many times. This chain connects TRBV15 to TRBJ2-4; 9 nucleotides line up with TRBD1. CDR3 length: 15 residues. Germline V lookup: CDR1 LNHNV, CDR2 YYDKDF (reference sequence). The ends lost 3 bases at V and 7 bases at J; junction bases unmatched: 7. The CDR3 protein is CATSSPVGTGNIQYF. The CDR3 nucleotides are TGTGCCACCAGCAGCCCTGTGGGGACAGGGAACATTCAGTACTTC.

Sample share makes this clonotype medium-sized. V is TRBV7-2 and J is TRBJ2-7; D is possibly TRBD2 (6 bases). This CDR3 comprises 14 residues. Trimming removed 2 bases at V and 7 bases at J, with 15 bases between. Germline loops: CDR1 SGHTA, CDR2 FQGNSA. CDR3 nucleotides: TGTGCCAGCAGCTTAATGTGGGGGACTGGGGAGCAGTACTTC. It translates to CASSLMWGTGEQYF.

Comments on this clonotype: Because the CDR3's place on the DNA is in doubt, the DNA is left out and the CDR3 is given as listed by TCRdb. The genes are TRBV19 and TRBJ1-4; TRBD1 reflects the table's D call only, with no check against the DNA. The length of the CDR3 is 16 amino acids, counting both ends. CDR1 and CDR2 (germline): LNHDA, SQIVND (reference sequence). CDR3: CASRFGGGTNEKLFFF.